This T cell receptor beta chain comes out of a study of STAT5B mutations in CD4+ large granular lymphocyte leukemia (dated by TCRdb to between 2021 and 2024). Study-wide context: Among the healthy controls, the CDR3 'QG' motif was associated with a particular HLA allele. TCRbeta repertoires of CD4+ T-cell large granular lymphocyte leukemia patients were compared with those of healthy blood donors. The purity of purified fractions was confirmed by flow cytometry on FACSCanto II or FACSVerse to exceed 95% among lymphocytes. Beyond this particular receptor, the publication reports: Compared with healthy CD4+ repertoires, CD4-sorted patient repertoires appeared more clonal, and this difference remained even after the putative leukemic clones were removed. TRBV06-family usage was enriched among the top patient clones (8/27) compared with healthy controls (2/35). Main leukemic clonotypes were private to each patient, although under 30% appeared at low frequency in other patients' non-leukemic repertoires. The data were not HLA-matched, and the relatively small sample size could explain the higher clonality seen in CD4+ compared with CD8+ T-LGLL.

Buffy coats from 35 to 45 blood donors, supplied by the Finnish Red Cross blood service, were used as healthy controls. All TCR-sequenced material derived from peripheral blood: patient blood samples and healthy donor buffy coats. Ficoll-Hypaque gradient centrifugation was used to isolate peripheral blood mononuclear cells. CD4+ cells were purified magnetically from the buffy coats of healthy controls. Genomic DNA was extracted with the Gentra Puregene Cell and Tissue kit and quantified on a Qubit 2.0 fluorometer. The cysteine opens and the phenylalanine closes a CDR3 of 18 amino acids. Solely the CDR3 DNA is kept, with 54 bases framed from the first base. Trimming accounts for 2 bases at V and 1 base at J, while the number of junction bases matched to no gene is 10. The germline V gene yields SGDLS for CDR1 and YYNGEE for CDR2. The immunoSEQ assay at survey resolution was used to sequence TCRbeta rearrangements from genomic DNA. From the authors' description of their analysis: In the TCR sequencing data, the lowest productive clonotype frequency that could be detected was 2.59 x 10-5. Analyses included only productive TCRbeta rearrangements, meaning complete and in-frame sequences. Simpson clonality, calculated in the immunoSEQ Analyzer version 3.0, was used as the measure of sample clonality. Clones were categorized by frequency as very rare, small, medium, large (1-20%) or hyperexpanded (>20%). Generation probabilities were estimated with OLGA 1.2.3, V-gene circos plots were made with VDJtools, specificities were looked up in VDJdb, and CDR3 motifs were identified with GLIPH. TCRdb limited this immuneACCESS table to in-frame rearrangements with V and J called. A share of clones is missing; checked studies link under half to unresolved V genes, and the rest is unexplained. D and trimming were read from the DNA, whereas the V and J calls and clone size are those reported in that table. Present in this sample are some 38,000 clones, around 85% of which were seen just once. Jointly, the top ten make up approximately 1.2% of the sample.

Concerning this clone itself: This clone's antigen is unknown. It has no much larger one-base neighbor in the sample; base qualities were not kept.

The sequence links TRBV9 to TRBJ2-4; 9 nucleotides in the junction match TRBD2. The TCR was taken from a human donor in good health. Sequencing was carried out using CD4+ T cells from blood buffy coats. The DNA sequence reads TGTGCCAGCAGCGTTGGCGGGGGGGCCGTTTCTGCCAAAAACATTCAGTACTTC. This yields the protein CASSVGGGAVSAKNIQYF.